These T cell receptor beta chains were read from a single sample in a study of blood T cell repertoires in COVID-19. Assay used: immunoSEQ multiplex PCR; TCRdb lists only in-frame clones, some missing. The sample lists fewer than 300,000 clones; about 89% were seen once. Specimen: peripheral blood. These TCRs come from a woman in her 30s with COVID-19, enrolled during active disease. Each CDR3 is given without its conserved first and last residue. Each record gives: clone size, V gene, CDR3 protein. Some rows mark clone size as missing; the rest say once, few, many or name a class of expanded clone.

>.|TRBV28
ASTFRGFSYNSPLH
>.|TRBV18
ASSPTITSSYNSPLH
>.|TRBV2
ASSGRGYYGYT
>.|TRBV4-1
ASSQAQGSYEQY
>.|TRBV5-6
ASTSQGLDTEAF
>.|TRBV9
ASSSPRDSLSGNTIY
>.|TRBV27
ASSPDAGVNSPLH
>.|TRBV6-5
ATTGRLGEQF
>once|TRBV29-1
SVEDGRGDGYT
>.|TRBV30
AFTGEESQPQH
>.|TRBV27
ASSSLSSNTEAF
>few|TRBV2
ASQGEKGNQPQH
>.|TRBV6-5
ASSYRGSWDTGELF
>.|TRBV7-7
ASSPAGGGEAF
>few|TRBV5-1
ASSLQGVRYNEQF
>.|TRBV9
ASSVGATWPGNEPQH
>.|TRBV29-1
SVGTGGNYGYT
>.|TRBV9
ASSPGLPFAEQF
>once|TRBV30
AWSRTAALSGANVLT
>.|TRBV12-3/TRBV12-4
ASSLSVLTEAF
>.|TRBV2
ASSGPGNTEAF
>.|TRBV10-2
ASSELEAGEQPQH
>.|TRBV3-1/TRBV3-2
ASSPGGETQY
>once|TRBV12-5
ASGLEQGAYEQY
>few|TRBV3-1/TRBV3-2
ASSQVRGQNSPLH
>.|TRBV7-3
ASSLRGNGYT
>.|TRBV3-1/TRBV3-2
ASSPTGITNEKLF
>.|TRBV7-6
ASSQLRLEPNEQF
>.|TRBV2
ASSAREGTEAF
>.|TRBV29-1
SVPSTGGWHGYT
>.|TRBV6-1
ASSEWTGGVGYYGYT
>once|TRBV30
AWNGRAPNEQF
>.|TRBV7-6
ASRQNSATNEKLF
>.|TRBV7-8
ASSLVDTLNTEAF
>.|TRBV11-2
ASSKGASGTQETQY
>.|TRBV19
ASSMLDNPEKLF
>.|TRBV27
ASSATARSYTEKLF
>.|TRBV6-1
ASSEFRRGLENEQF
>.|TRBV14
ASSQGRGTEAF
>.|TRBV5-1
ASSLGTGGAVDGYT
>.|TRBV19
ASSMVQGSGYGYT
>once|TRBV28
ASSFREDSPLH
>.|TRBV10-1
ASSESGQGEETQY
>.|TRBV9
ASSVTANTEAF
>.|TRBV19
ASTTSGGGNEQF
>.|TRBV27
ASSLLQGAGEQY
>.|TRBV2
ARASGSAPHEQF
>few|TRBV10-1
ASSGQGGSPLH
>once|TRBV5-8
ASRAQGANNEQF
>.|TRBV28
ASSRSLGTGQPQH
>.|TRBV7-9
ASSFVQGDEKLF
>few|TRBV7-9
ASSGQGGRAEAF
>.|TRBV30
AWSKTGSYEQY
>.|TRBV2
ASSEREGGPTYSNQPQH
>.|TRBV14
ASSVGQGGSPLH